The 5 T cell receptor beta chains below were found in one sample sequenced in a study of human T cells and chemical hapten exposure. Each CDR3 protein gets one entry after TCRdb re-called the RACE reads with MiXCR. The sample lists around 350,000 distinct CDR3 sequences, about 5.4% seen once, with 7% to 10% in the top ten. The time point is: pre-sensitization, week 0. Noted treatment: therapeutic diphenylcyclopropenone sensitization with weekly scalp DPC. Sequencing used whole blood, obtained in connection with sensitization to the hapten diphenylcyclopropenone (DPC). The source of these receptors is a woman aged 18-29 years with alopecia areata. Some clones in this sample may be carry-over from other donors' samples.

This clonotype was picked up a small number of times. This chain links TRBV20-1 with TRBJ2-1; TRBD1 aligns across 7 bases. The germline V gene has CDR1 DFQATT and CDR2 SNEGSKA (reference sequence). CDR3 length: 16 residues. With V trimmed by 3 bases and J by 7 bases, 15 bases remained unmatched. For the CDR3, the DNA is TGCAGTGCTAGCACCCCGGGACAGCTTCTCGGGAATGAGCAGTTCTTC. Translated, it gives CSASTPGQLLGNEQFF.

The CDR3 reads CASSLAGSNSPLHF. Here the CDR3 DNA reads TGTGCCAGCAGTTTAGCGGGGAGTAATTCACCCCTCCACTTT. V gene TRBV12-3 or TRBV12-4 combines with J gene TRBJ1-6; unclear D gene. The germline V and J ends were trimmed by 0 bases and 6 bases, with 6 bases remaining between them. The CDR3 spans 14 residues.

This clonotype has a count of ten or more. CDR3 bases: TGTGCCAGCAGCACCCAAGAGGGCACTGAAGCTTTCTTT. It is translated as CASSTQEGTEAFF. V is TRBV7-3 and J is TRBJ1-1, with no clear D. Germline assignment: CDR1 SGHTA and CDR2 FQGTGA. Trimming cost V 5 bases and J 4 bases, with 11 bases left between them. The CDR3 consists of 13 residues.

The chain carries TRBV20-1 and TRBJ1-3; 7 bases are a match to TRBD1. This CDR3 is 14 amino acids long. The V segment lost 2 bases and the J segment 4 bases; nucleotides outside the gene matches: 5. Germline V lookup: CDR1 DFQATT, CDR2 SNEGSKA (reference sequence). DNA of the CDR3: TGCAGTGCTAGAAAGACAGGGATCGGAAACACCATATATTTT. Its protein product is CSARKTGIGNTIYF.

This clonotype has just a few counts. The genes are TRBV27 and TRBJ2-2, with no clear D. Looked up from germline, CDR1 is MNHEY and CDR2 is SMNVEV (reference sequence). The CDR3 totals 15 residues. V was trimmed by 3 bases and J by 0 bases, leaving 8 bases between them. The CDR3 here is CASSFFTANTGELFF. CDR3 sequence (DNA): TGTGCCAGCAGTTTCTTTACAGCGAACACCGGGGAGCTGTTTTTT.